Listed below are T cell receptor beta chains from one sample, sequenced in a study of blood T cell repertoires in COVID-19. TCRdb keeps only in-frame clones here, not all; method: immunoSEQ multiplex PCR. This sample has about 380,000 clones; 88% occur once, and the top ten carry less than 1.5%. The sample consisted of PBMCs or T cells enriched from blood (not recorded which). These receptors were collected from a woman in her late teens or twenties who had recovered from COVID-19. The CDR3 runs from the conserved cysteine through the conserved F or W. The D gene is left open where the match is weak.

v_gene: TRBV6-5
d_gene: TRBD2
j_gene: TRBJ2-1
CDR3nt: TGTGCCAGCAGTCCCCGGACTAGCGGGTACAATGAGCAGTTCTTC
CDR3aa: CASSPRTSGYNEQFF

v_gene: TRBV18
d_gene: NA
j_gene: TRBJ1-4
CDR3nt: TGTGCCAGCTCACCGAGGTCGGGGAGAGATGAAAAACTGTTTTTT
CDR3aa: CASSPRSGRDEKLFF

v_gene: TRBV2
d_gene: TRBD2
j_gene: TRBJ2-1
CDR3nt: TGTGCCAGCATCCCGGGACTAGCGGGGAAAAATGAGCAGTTCTTC
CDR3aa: CASIPGLAGKNEQFF

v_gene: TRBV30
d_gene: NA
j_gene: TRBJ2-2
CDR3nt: TGTGCCTGGGAAAGAACGGGCGGGGAGCTGTTTTTT
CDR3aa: CAWERTGGELFF

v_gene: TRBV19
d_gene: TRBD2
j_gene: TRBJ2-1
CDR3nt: TGTGCCAGTAGTAGAACTGGACTAGCGGGGTACAATGAGCAGTTCTTC
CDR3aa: CASSRTGLAGYNEQFF

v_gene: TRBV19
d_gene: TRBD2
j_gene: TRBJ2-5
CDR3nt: TGTGCCAGTAGTCCGACTAGCACGGAGACCCAGTACTTC
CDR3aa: CASSPTSTETQYF

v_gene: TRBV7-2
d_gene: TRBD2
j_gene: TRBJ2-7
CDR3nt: TGTGCCAGCAGCTTAGTTAGCGGGGGGGCCGGGTACGAGCAGTACTTC
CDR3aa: CASSLVSGGAGYEQYF

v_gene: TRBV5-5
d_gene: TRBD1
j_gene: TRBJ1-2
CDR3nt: TGTGCCAGCAGCTTGGAACCCGGGACAGGGAGCGGCTACACCTTC
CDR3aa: CASSLEPGTGSGYTF

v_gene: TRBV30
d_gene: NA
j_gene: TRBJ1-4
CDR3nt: TGTGCCTGGAGCAGGGGATATGAAAAACTGTTTTTT
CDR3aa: CAWSRGYEKLFF

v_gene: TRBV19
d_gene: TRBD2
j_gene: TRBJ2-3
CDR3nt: TGTGCCAGTAGTATCCGACTAGCGGGGGGGCCAGATACGCAGTATTTT
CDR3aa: CASSIRLAGGPDTQYF

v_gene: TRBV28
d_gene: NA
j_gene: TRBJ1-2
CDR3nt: TGTGCCAGCAGACACGGGGGAGACTATGGCTACACCTTC
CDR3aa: CASRHGGDYGYTF

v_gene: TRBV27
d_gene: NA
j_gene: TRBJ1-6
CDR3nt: TGTGCCAGCAGTTTACGGGAACCAGCCAATAGGTCACCCCTCCACTTT
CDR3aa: CASSLREPANRSPLHF

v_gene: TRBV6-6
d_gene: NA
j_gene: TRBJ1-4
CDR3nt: TGTGCCAGCAGTCTGGGGGGGTTGAAGGAACTGTTTTTT
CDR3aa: CASSLGGLKELFF

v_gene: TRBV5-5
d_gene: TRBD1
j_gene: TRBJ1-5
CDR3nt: TGTGCCAGCAGCTTTCCATTTGGGACAGAGCCACATCAGCCCCAGCATTTT
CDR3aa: CASSFPFGTEPHQPQHF

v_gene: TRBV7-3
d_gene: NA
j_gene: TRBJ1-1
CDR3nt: TGTGCCAGCAGCTTAATGGAGGGGATGAACACTGAAGCTTTCTTT
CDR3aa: CASSLMEGMNTEAFF